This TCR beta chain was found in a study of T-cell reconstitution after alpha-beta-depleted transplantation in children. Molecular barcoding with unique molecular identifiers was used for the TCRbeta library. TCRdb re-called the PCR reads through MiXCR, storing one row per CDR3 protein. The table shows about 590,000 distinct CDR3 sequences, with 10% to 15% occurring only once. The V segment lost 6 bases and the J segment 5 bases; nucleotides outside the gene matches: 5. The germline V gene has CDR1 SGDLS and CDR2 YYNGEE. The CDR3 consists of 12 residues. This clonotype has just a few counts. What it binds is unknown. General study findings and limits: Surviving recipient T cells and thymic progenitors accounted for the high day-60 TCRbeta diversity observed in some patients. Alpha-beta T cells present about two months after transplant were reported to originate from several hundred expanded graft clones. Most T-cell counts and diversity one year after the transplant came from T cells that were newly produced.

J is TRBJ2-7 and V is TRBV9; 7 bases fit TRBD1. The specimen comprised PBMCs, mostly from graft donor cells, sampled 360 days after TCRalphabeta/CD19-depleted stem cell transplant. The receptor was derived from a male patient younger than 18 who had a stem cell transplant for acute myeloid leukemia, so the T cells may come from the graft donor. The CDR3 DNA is TGTGCCAGCATGACAGGGCTCGACGAGCAGTACTTC. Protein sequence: CASMTGLDEQYF.